Described below is a single T cell receptor (beta chain) sequence and its context. Its target is unknown. This may stem from a read error, because a much larger clone lies one nucleotide away. In germline, CDR1 is SGHTA, CDR2 FQGNSA. The CDR3 has 14 residues. Using its own MiXCR run on the reads, TCRdb lists one record per CDR3 protein. Here the sample spans hundreds of thousands of distinct CDR3 sequences, 35% to 40% being singletons. This record comes from a study of T cell repertoires in cytomegalovirus infection. Findings and caveats of the study: Adding up the frequency of public TCR beta families identified people who carried CMV plus the relevant HLA.

The chain combines TRBV7-2 with TRBJ2-5; TRBD1 might be the D (6 bases). The sequence came from a human donor in good health (CMV status not recorded). Some clones in this sample may be carry-over from other donors' samples. The sample comprised PBMCs. As DNA, the CDR3 is TGTGCCATCAGCTTCGGACAGCGCGGAGAGACCCAGTACTTC. It translates to CAISFGQRGETQYF. Looking up the rest from reference TRBV7-2 and TRBJ2-5 gives the full variable domain: GAGVSQSPSNKVTEKGKDVELRCDPISGHTALYWYRQSLGQGLEFLIYFQGNSAPDKSGLPSDRFSAERTGGSVSTLTIQRTQQEDSAVYLCAISFGQRGETQYFGPGTRLLVL.